Presented here are 4 T cell receptor beta chains from one specimen sequenced in a study of neurological immune-mediated disorders (dated by TCRdb to the late 2010s). The protocol used for the library was 5' RACE. The run used an Illumina HiSeq 2500. TCRdb reprocessed the public reads (quality trimming at Q25 with fastp, clone calling with MiXCR) and kept in-frame beta chains. Identical CDR3 protein sequences are pooled into one entry, listed with their most common genes and DNA. The sample data list 64,000 or so distinct CDR3 sequences, and 10% of these were observed just once. The ten largest clones represent approximately 9.5% of the sample. The sample's time point, from its label and the paper: longitudinal time-point 1 (baseline). The sample was PBMCs. The receptors were sampled from a man aged 30 to 39 in good health.

Many counts were recorded for this clonotype. The chain is built from TRBV7-2 and TRBJ2-7; no firm D call. Trimming stripped 3 bases from V and 2 bases from J, with 8 bases between. Germline assignment: CDR1 SGHTA and CDR2 FQGNSA. The CDR3 contains 13 residues. This CDR3 is CASSLGKAYEQYF. The DNA for the CDR3 is TGTGCCAGCAGCTTGGGCAAGGCCTACGAGCAGTACTTC.

In this sample, this clonotype turned up many times. The gene calls are TRBV10-3 and TRBJ1-2, with 7 bases identical to TRBD1. This CDR3 is built from 15 residues. Per germline, CDR1 ENHRY and CDR2 SYGVKD. The J segment lost 4 bases and the V segment lost 4 bases, leaving 9 bases of the junction unmatched. CDR3 amino acids: CAISGGGGASYGYTF. CDR3 sequence (DNA): TGTGCCATCAGTGGGGGAGGGGGCGCTTCCTATGGCTACACCTTC.

This clonotype was observed many times. The CDR3 does not close with the conserved phenylalanine or tryptophan, likely indicating a read error. The limits of the CDR3 on the DNA are not certain, so only TCRdb's listed CDR3 is given. The chain employs TRBV5-1 and TRBJ2-1; TRBD2 is taken as the D call from the table, unchecked against the DNA. The CDR3 is 8 residues long, counting both termini. Germline CDR1 reads SGHRS; CDR2 reads YFSETQ. The CDR3 sequence is CASSPASR.

This clonotype was observed at least ten times. For the CDR3, the DNA is TGTGCCATCACGGGGACAGGGACTGGAAACACCATATATTTT. Translation: CAITGTGTGNTIYF. The rearrangement links TRBV10-3 to TRBJ1-3; 9 nucleotides agree with TRBD1. The ends lost 7 bases at V and 2 bases at J; junction bases unmatched: 3. Germline values: CDR1 ENHRY, CDR2 SYGVKD. The CDR3 consists of 14 residues.